The 15 T cell receptor beta chains below come from one sample, sequenced in a study of blood T cell repertoires in COVID-19. Sequencing was performed with immunoSEQ multiplex PCR; in TCRdb, only in-frame clones are kept and a portion is missing. The sample consists of around 170,000 clones, about 87% of them appearing once. The sample consisted of peripheral blood. The receptors shown here come from a man between 60 and 70 years old with acute or convalescent COVID-19.

This clone has only a few counts. The genes are TRBV5-1 and TRBJ2-7; TRBD1 aligns across 9 bases. This CDR3 has 15 residues. Germline CDR1 SGHRS, CDR2 YFSETQ. Trimming took 0 bases from V and 1 from J; bases not matched to a gene: 2. DNA of the CDR3: TGCGCCAGCAGCTTGGCGGGACAGGGATCCTACGAGCAGTACTTC. Amino acid sequence: CASSLAGQGSYEQYF.

The chain carries TRBV5-4 and TRBJ1-2; TRBD1 is a possible D gene (6 bases). The V gene lost 8 bases and the J gene lost 6 bases, with 17 bases spanning the gap. The CDR3 sequence is 13 residues long. The germline gives CDR1 SGHNT, CDR2 YYREEE (reference sequence). The CDR3 sequence: CARTTGQIDGYTF. Here the CDR3 DNA reads TGTGCCAGGACCACAGGGCAGATCGATGGCTACACCTTC.

This chain joins TRBV24-1 and TRBJ2-3; 7 positions match TRBD2. The CDR3 covers 15 residues. Trimming cost V 5 bases and J 2 bases; bases outside gene matches: 6. Germline V CDR1 and CDR2: KGHDR, SFDVKD. This chain's CDR3 is CATSASGELTDTQYF. In DNA, the CDR3 is TGTGCCACCAGTGCGAGCGGGGAGCTCACAGATACGCAGTATTTT.

The chain couples TRBV27 to TRBJ2-7, with 7 bases identical to TRBD1. This CDR3 has 14 residues. From germline, CDR1 is MNHEY and CDR2 SMNVEV (reference sequence). Trimming took 1 base from V and 6 from J; bases not matched to a gene: 6. CDR3 DNA: TGTGCCAGCAGTTTATACCAGGGGGTCTCCGAGCAGTACTTC. Translation: CASSLYQGVSEQYF.

CDR3 sequence (DNA): TGTGCCAGTGGAGGGAGGGGTTATAATTCACCCCTCCACTTT. Translated, it gives CASGGRGYNSPLHF. V is TRBV19 and J is TRBJ1-6; perhaps TRBD1 as D (5 bases). V lost 8 bases and J lost 4, with 12 bases in between. This CDR3 contains 14 residues. CDR1 is LNHDA and CDR2 is SQIVND in the germline V gene (reference sequence).

This sequence joins TRBV21-1 and TRBJ1-5; no DNA check was done on the table's D call, TRBD1. TRBV21-1 has pseudogene status. The CDR3 extends over 16 amino acids. The CDR3 reads CASSNEGTGTNQPQHF. The CDR3 DNA reads as TGTGCCAGCAGCAATGAAGGGACAGGGACCAATCAGCCCCAGCATTTT.

The chain joins TRBV11-2 to TRBJ2-7; possibly TRBD2 for D (6 bases). The CDR3 is 16 amino acids. V gave up 4 bases and J gave up 1 base, with 17 bases separating them. Germline V gene sequence: CDR1 SGHAT, CDR2 FQNNGV. Here the CDR3 DNA reads TGTGCCAGCAGCTGGCGGGGAGCGGGCGATTCCTACGAGCAGTACTTC. It is translated as CASSWRGAGDSYEQYF. Complete variable domain (other parts from reference TRBV11-2 and TRBJ2-7): EAGVAQSPRYKIIEKRQSVAFWCNPISGHATLYWYQQILGQGPKLLIQFQNNGVVDDSQLPKDRFSAERLKGVDSTLKIQPAKLEDSAVYLCASSWRGAGDSYEQYFGPGTRLTVT.

The V gene is TRBV24-1, the J gene TRBJ1-4; D remains unclear. V shed 4 bases and J shed 5 bases, with 4 bases lying between them. Germline V gives CDR1 KGHDR, CDR2 SFDVKD. This CDR3 is 12 amino acids long. CDR3 protein: CATSDENEKLFF. For the CDR3, the DNA is TGTGCCACCAGTGACGAGAATGAAAAACTGTTTTTT.

V gene TRBV11-2 combines with J gene TRBJ1-1, with 7 bases matching TRBD1. The ends lost 0 bases at V and 4 bases at J; junction bases unmatched: 14. Per the germline V gene, CDR1 is SGHAT and CDR2 is FQNNGV. CDR3 length: 18 amino acids. The CDR3 nucleotides read TGTGCCAGCAGCTTAGATCCAGGGGGTATCCTAAGTGGCACTGAAGCTTTCTTT. Protein product: CASSLDPGGILSGTEAFF. The complete variable domain, with remaining parts taken from reference TRBV11-2 and TRBJ1-1, reads EAGVAQSPRYKIIEKRQSVAFWCNPISGHATLYWYQQILGQGPKLLIQFQNNGVVDDSQLPKDRFSAERLKGVDSTLKIQPAKLEDSAVYLCASSLDPGGILSGTEAFFGQGTRLTVV.

The chain links TRBV5-6 to TRBJ1-4; 7 nucleotides line up with TRBD1. The germline CDR1 and CDR2 sequences are SGHDT and YYEEEE. V dropped 0 bases and J dropped 8; count of bases not matched to a gene: 7. This CDR3 has 15 amino acids. The CDR3 DNA reads TGTGCCAGCAGCTTGGGGAAAGGGGGCTGGGAAAAACTGTTTTTT. Protein sequence: CASSLGKGGWEKLFF.

This sequence joins TRBV25-1 and TRBJ2-7; D perhaps matches TRBD2 (5 bases). Germline V gives CDR1 MGHDK, CDR2 SYGVNS. CDR3 length: 16 amino acids. The germline V and J ends were trimmed by 3 bases and 3 bases, with 18 bases remaining between them. CDR3: CASSDIGVSLVYEQYV. The CDR3 DNA follows: TGTGCCAGCAGTGATATCGGGGTTTCTTTAGTCTACGAGCAGTACGTC.

This clone turned up a few times. The J gene is TRBJ2-1, the V gene TRBV28; 12 nucleotides align to TRBD2. Germline V gene sequence: CDR1 MDHEN, CDR2 SYDVKM. The CDR3 contains 15 residues. J lost 4 bases, V lost 6 bases, and 4 bases had no gene match. The CDR3 here is CASSTLAGGYNEQFF. The CDR3 region has the DNA TGTGCCAGCAGCACACTAGCGGGAGGTTACAATGAGCAGTTCTTC.

This chain joins TRBV19 and TRBJ2-7, with D possibly matching TRBD2 (6 bases). Germline CDR1 is LNHDA and CDR2 is SQIVND (reference sequence). Trimming left V 3 bases short and J 5 bases short, with 14 bases between. The CDR3 has 14 amino acids. The CDR3 DNA follows: TGTGCCAGTAGTATCGGCTGGGGGAGGAACGAGCAGTACTTC. It encodes CASSIGWGRNEQYF.

The genes are TRBV24-1 and TRBJ2-7; 8 positions agree with TRBD1. The CDR3 is 14 amino acids. V was pared by 3 bases and J by 3 bases, with 3 bases of the junction left unmatched. Per germline, CDR1 KGHDR and CDR2 SFDVKD. CDR3: CATSDIGTGYEQYF. The CDR3, as DNA: TGTGCCACCAGTGATATCGGGACAGGCTACGAGCAGTACTTC.

The V gene is TRBV27, the J gene TRBJ1-6; 7 bases align to TRBD1. Per the germline V gene, CDR1 is MNHEY and CDR2 is SMNVEV (reference sequence). This CDR3 contains 15 residues. Trimming cost V 10 bases and J 0 bases; bases outside gene matches: 6. CDR3 bases: TGTGCCACCGGGACAGTCAGCTCCTATAATTCACCCCTCCACTTT. The encoded protein is CATGTVSSYNSPLHF.